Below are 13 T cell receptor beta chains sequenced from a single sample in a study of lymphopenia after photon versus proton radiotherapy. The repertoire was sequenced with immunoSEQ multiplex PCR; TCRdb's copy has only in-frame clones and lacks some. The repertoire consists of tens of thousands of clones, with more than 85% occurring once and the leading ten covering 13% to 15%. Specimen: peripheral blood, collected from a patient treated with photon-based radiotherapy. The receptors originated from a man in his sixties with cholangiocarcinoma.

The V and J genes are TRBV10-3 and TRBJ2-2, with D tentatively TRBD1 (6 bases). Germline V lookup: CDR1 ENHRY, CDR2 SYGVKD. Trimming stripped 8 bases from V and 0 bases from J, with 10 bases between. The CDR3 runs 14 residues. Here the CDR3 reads CAISNRANTGELFF. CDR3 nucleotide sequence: TGTGCCATCTCAAACAGGGCGAACACCGGGGAGCTGTTTTTT.

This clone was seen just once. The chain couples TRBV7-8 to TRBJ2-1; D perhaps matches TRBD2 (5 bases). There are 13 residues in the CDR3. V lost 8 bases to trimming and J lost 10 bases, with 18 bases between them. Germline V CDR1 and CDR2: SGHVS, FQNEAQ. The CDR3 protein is CASRRQRSDEQFF. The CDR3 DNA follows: TGTGCCAGCCGGCGTCAGCGGTCCGACGAGCAGTTCTTC.

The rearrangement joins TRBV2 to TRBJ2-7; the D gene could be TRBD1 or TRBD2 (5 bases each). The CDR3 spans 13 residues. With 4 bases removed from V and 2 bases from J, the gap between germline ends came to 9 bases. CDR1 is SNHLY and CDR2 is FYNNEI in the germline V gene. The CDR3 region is CASSGDGPYEQYF. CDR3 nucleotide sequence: TGTGCCAGCAGTGGGGACGGACCCTACGAGCAGTACTTC.

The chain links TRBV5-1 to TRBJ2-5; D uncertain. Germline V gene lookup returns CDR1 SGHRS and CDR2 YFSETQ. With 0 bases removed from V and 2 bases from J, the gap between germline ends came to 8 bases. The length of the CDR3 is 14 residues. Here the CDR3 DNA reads TGCGCCAGCAGCTTGGTGTCATCTCAAGAGACCCAGTACTTC. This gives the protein CASSLVSSQETQYF.

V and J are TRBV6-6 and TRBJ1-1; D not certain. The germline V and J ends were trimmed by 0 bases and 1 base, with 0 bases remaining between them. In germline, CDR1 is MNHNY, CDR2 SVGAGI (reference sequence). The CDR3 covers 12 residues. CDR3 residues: CASSYSNTEAFF. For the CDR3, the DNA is TGTGCCAGCAGTTACTCGAACACTGAAGCTTTCTTT.

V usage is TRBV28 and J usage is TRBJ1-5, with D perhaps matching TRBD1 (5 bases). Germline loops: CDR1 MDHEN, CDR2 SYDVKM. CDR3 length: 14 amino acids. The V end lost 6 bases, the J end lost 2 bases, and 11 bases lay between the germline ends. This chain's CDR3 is CASRGPQGNQPQHF. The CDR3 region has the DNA TGTGCCAGCAGGGGACCACAAGGCAATCAGCCCCAGCATTTT. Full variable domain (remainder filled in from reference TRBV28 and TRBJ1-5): DVKVTQSSRYLVKRTGEKVFLECVQDMDHENMFWYRQDPGLGLRLIYFSYDVKMKEKGDIPEGYSVSREKKERFSLILESASTNQTSMYLCASRGPQGNQPQHFGDGTRLSIL.

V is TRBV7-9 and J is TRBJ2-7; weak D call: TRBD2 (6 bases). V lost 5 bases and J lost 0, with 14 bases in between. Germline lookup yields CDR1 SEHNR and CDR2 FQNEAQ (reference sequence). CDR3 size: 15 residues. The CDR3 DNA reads TGTGCCAGCAGCCCCGGGGGAGCGAGCTCCTACGAGCAGTACTTC. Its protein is CASSPGGASSYEQYF.

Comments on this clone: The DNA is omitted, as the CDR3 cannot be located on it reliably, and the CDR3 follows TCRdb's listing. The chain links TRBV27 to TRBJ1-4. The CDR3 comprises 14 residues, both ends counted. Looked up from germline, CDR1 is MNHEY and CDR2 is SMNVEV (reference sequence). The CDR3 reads CASMTGELMKNCFF.

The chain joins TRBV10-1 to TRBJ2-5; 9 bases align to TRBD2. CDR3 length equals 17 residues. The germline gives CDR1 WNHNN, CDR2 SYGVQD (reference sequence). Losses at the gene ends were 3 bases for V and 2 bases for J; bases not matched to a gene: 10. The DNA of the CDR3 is TGCGCCAGCAGTGAAGGGACTAGCTCATCCCTACAAGAGACCCAGTACTTC. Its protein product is CASSEGTSSSLQETQYF.

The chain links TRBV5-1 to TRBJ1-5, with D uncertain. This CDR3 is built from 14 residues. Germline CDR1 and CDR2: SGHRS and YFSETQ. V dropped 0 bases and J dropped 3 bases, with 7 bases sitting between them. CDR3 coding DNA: TGCGCCAGCAGCTTGGACGGGCTCAATCAGCCCCAGCATTTT. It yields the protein CASSLDGLNQPQHF.

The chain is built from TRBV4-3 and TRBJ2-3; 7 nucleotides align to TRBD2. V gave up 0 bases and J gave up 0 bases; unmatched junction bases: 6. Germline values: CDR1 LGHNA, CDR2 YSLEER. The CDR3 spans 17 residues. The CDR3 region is CASSQDRAGDSTDTQYF. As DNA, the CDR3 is TGCGCCAGCAGCCAAGACAGGGCGGGGGATAGCACAGATACGCAGTATTTT.

CDR3 coding DNA: TGCAGCGTTGAAGCCTGGGAGACTAGCACAGATACGCAGTATTTT. It specifies CSVEAWETSTDTQYF. J is TRBJ2-3 and V is TRBV29-1; TRBD2 might be the D (5 bases). Per the germline V gene, CDR1 is SQVTM and CDR2 is ANQGSEA. The CDR3 is made up of 15 amino acids. V gave up 1 base and J gave up 0 bases, with 11 bases separating them.

CDR3 in DNA: TGTGCCAGCAGCCAATCGACTAGCAGTAGCACCGGGGAGCTGTTTTTT. Translating gives CASSQSTSSSTGELFF. The V call is TRBV4-2, the J call TRBJ2-2; TRBD2 matches 7 bases. The ends lost 2 bases at V and 4 bases at J; junction bases unmatched: 7. CDR1 is LGHNA, CDR2 YNFKEQ, per germline. This CDR3 is built from 16 residues.